This T cell receptor beta chain is drawn from a study of CD8+ T cells in alopecia areata. Germline CDR1 MGHRA, CDR2 YSYEKL. The CDR3 spans 17 residues. The V gene end was trimmed by 2 bases and the J gene end by 6 bases; junction bases not matched to a gene: 15. Extraction and reverse transcription of RNA yielded cDNA as the sequencing template. Some clones are missing from TCRdb's copy, which holds only in-frame ones; the method was immunoSEQ multiplex PCR. The data contain 25,000 or so clones, 52% of them singletons. This chain uses TRBV4-1 with TRBJ2-7, with 8 positions matching TRBD1. The sequencing sample was made of NKG2D-high CD8+ T cells sorted from blood. This receptor was obtained from a human donor with alopecia areata. The CDR3 region has the DNA TGCGCCAGCAGCCAAAGGTTGTTTCAGGGGGCGAGGAGCGAGCAGTACTTC. This sequence encodes CASSQRLFQGARSEQYF.